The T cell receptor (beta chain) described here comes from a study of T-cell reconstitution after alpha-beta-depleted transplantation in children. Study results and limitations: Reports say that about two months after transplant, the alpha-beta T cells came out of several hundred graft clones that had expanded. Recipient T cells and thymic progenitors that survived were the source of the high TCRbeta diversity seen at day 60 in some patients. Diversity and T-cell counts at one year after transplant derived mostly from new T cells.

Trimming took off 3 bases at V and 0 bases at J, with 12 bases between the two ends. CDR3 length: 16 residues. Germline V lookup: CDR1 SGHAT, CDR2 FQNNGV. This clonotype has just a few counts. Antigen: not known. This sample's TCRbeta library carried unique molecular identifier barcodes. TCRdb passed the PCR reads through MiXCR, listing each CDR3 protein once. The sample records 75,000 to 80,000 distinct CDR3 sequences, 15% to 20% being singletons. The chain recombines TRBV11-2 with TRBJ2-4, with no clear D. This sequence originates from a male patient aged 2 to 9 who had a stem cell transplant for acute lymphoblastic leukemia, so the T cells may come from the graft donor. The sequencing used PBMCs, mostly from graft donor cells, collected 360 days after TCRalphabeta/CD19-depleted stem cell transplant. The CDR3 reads CASSFSLQIAKNIQYF. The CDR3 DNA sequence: TGTGCCAGCAGCTTTAGCCTCCAAATAGCCAAAAACATTCAGTACTTC. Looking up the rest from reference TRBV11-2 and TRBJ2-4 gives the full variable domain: EAGVAQSPRYKIIEKRQSVAFWCNPISGHATLYWYQQILGQGPKLLIQFQNNGVVDDSQLPKDRFSAERLKGVDSTLKIQPAKLEDSAVYLCASSFSLQIAKNIQYFGAGTRLSVL.